This is a list of T cell receptor beta chains from one sample in a study of molecular identifiers for immune sequencing clone quantification. TCRdb reanalysed the PCR reads using MiXCR and keeps one entry per CDR3 protein. This sample carries about 630,000 distinct CDR3 sequences, approximately 24% of them seen once, and the ten largest clones take about 0.84%. The sample consisted of naive CD8+ T cells from blood, with Jurkat cell RNA spiked in. The receptors stem from a human donor in good health. Some libraries in this study had Jurkat cell RNA spiked in. Each CDR3 is given with its conserved first and last residue. The D gene is left open where the match is weak. For some rows the clone size is stated as once, few or many, or as a class when expanded; others skip it.

v_call	d_call	clone_size	j_call	cdr3_nt	cdr3_aa
TRBV10-3	-	many	TRBJ1-1	TGTGCCACCCGAACGTCGAACACTGAAGCTTTCTTT	CATRTSNTEAFF
TRBV28	-	many	TRBJ2-4	TGTGCCAGCAGTTTACGAGGAGCCAAAAACATTCAGTACTTC	CASSLRGAKNIQYF
TRBV2	TRBD1	few	TRBJ1-1	TGTGCCAGCAGTGGTTCAGAGACAGGGGGCACTGAAGCTTTCTTT	CASSGSETGGTEAFF
TRBV6-6	-	few	TRBJ2-3	TGTGCCAGCAGTTACTCGACATCGGTTAGGACACCCCAGGAAGCAGATACGCAGTATTTT	CASSYSTSVRTPQEADTQYF
TRBV5-4	-	-	TRBJ1-2	TGTGCCAGCAGCTTGCAATGGGTTAACTATGGCTACACCTTC	CASSLQWVNYGYTF
TRBV11-2	-	-	TRBJ2-4	TGTGCCAGCAGCTTAGTTCTCGGACTCGCGGACATTCAGTACTTC	CASSLVLGLADIQYF
TRBV3-2	-	-	TRBJ2-4	TGTGCCAGCAGCCAAGTTGGGAAAGCCAAAAACATTCAGTACTTC	CASSQVGKAKNIQYF
TRBV7-6	-	-	TRBJ1-2	TGTGCCAGCAGCTTATCAGATAGGGAAGGCTACACCTTC	CASSLSDREGYTF
TRBV20-1	-	-	TRBJ2-5	TGCAGTGCTACCTTTGGTGTAGCAGAAGAGACCCAGTACTTC	CSATFGVAEETQYF
TRBV6-2/TRBV6-3	-	many	TRBJ1-5	TGTGCCAGCAGTCCGAGTCTATATAGCAATCAGCCCCAGCATTTT	CASSPSLYSNQPQHF
TRBV3-1	-	few	TRBJ1-6	TGTGCCAGCAGCCAAGATCTTTTAGGAGGGATCTCCTATAATTCACCCCTCCACTTT	CASSQDLLGGISYNSPLHF
TRBV5-3	TRBD2	-	TRBJ2-1	TGTGCCAGCAGCCCCGGGGGGGGCGATGATGAGCAGTTCTTC	CASSPGGGDDEQFF
TRBV14	-	-	TRBJ2-1	TGTGCCAGCAGCCAAGCCAGGGAGGCACGGAATGAGCAGTTCTTC	CASSQAREARNEQFF
TRBV7-3	-	-	TRBJ2-1	TGTGCCAGCCGCTTAAGCGGTCAGCTCAATGAGCAGTTCTTC	CASRLSGQLNEQFF
TRBV11-2	TRBD2	few	TRBJ2-5	TGTGCCAGCAGCTTAGGACTAGCGGGGAAACAAGAGACCCAGTACTTC	CASSLGLAGKQETQYF
TRBV12-5	-	many	TRBJ2-7	TGTGCTAGTGGTCCGCGGGACCGACCCCCTGCCTACGAGCAGTACTTC	CASGPRDRPPAYEQYF
TRBV4-3	-	-	TRBJ2-6	TGCGCCAGCAGCCAAGACCGGGTGTACACCGCTGGGGCCAACGTCCTGACTTTC	CASSQDRVYTAGANVLTF
TRBV7-9	TRBD1	once	TRBJ2-1	TGTGCCAGCAGCTCCCGGGACAGGAACACCAGGAGCTCCTACAATGAGCAGTCCTTC	CASSSRDRNTRSSYNEQSF
TRBV4-1	-	many	TRBJ2-7	TGCGCCAGCAGCCGCGGACCAGACTACGAGCAGTACTTC	CASSRGPDYEQYF
TRBV27	TRBD2	-	TRBJ2-7	TGTGCCAGCAAGTTCCGAGCGGGAGGCACCTACGAGCAGTACTTC	CASKFRAGGTYEQYF
TRBV6-2/TRBV6-3	-	-	TRBJ1-1	TGTGCCTCCCAGCTAGGGAACGGGATGAACACTGAAGCTTTCTTT	CASQLGNGMNTEAFF
TRBV4-3	-	many	TRBJ2-5	TGCGCCAGCAGCCAAGATGGGCTAGCGACCTCAATAGAGACCCAGTACTTC	CASSQDGLATSIETQYF
TRBV27	-	many	TRBJ2-2	TGTGCCAGCAGTTGGGTCAGCGGGGAGCTGTTTTTT	CASSWVSGELFF
TRBV19	-	-	TRBJ2-3	TGTGCCAGTAGTATATCTGGGTTCCGCACAGATACGCAGTATTTT	CASSISGFRTDTQYF
TRBV27	-	-	TRBJ2-7	TGTGCCAGCAGTTATACAGGGAAGTACGAGCAGTACTTC	CASSYTGKYEQYF
TRBV4-3	TRBD2	many	TRBJ2-3	TGCGCCAGCAGCCAAGATTACGGGAGGCGGACAGATACGCAGTATTTT	CASSQDYGRRTDTQYF
TRBV11-2	TRBD2	many	TRBJ2-3	TGTGCCAGCAGCCCTACCGGGACTAGCTTCGGGGGGGTCTGGGCATATGATACGCAGTATTTT	CASSPTGTSFGGVWAYDTQYF
TRBV28	-	few	TRBJ1-2	TGTGCCATCAGCACGATCTATGGCTACACCTTC	CAISTIYGYTF
TRBV27	-	many	TRBJ1-1	TGTGCCAGCAGTTTATTTGGGGGGCAGACTGAAGCTTTCTTT	CASSLFGGQTEAFF
TRBV27	TRBD1	-	TRBJ1-1	TGTGCCAGCAACCCTATGACAGGGGTGGCCACTGAAGCTTTCTTT	CASNPMTGVATEAFF
TRBV27	-	-	TRBJ1-5	TGTGCCAGCAGTCAACAGGGTCATCAGCCCCAGCATTTT	CASSQQGHQPQHF